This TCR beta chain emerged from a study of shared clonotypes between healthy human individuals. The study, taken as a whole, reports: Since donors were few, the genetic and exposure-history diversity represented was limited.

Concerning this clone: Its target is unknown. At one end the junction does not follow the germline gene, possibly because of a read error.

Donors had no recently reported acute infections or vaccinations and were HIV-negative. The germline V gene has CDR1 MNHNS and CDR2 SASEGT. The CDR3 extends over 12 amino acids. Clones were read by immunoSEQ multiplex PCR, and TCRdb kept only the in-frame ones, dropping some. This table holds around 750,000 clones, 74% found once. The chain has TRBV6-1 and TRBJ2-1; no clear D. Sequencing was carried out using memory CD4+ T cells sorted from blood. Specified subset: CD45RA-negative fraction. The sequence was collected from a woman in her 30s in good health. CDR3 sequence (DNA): TGTGCCAGCAGTGAAGTTCGGGCCCCTAAGCTCTTC. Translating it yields CASSEVRAPKLF.